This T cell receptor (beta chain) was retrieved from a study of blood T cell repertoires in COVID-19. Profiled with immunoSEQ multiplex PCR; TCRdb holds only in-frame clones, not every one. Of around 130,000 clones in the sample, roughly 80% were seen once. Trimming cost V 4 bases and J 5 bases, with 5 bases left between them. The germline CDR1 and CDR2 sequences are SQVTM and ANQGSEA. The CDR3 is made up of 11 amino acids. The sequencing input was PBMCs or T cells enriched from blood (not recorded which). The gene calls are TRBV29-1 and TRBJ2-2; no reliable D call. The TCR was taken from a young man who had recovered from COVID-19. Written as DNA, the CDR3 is TGCAGCGTTGTTCGTACCGGGGAGCTGTTTTTT. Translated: CSVVRTGELFF.